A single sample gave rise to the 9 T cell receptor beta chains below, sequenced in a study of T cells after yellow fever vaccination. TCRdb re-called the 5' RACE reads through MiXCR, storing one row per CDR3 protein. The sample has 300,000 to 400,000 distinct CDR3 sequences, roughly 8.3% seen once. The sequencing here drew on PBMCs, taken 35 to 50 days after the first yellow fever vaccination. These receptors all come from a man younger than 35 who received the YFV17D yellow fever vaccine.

The CDR3 is CSAHPAGLNTEAFF. The CDR3 coding sequence is TGCAGTGCCCATCCCGCGGGGTTGAACACTGAAGCTTTCTTT. This chain connects TRBV20-1 to TRBJ1-1; D remains ambiguous. Trimming removed 6 bases at V and 0 bases at J, with 14 bases between. CDR1 and CDR2 (germline): DFQATT, SNEGSKA (reference sequence). CDR3 length: 14 residues.

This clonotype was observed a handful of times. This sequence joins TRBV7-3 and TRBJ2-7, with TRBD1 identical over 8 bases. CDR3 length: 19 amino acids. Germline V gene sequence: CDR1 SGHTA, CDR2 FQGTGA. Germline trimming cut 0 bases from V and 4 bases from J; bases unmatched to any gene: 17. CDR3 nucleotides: TGTGCCAGCAGCTTAACGGACCTTTGGAGGACAGGGATGATATACGAGCAGTACGTC. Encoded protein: CASSLTDLWRTGMIYEQYV.

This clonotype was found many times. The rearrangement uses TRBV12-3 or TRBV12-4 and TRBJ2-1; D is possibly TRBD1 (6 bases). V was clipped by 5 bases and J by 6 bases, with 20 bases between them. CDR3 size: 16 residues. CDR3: CASSMTGEQGVNEQFF. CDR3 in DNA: TGTGCCAGCAGTATGACAGGTGAACAGGGAGTCAATGAGCAGTTCTTC.

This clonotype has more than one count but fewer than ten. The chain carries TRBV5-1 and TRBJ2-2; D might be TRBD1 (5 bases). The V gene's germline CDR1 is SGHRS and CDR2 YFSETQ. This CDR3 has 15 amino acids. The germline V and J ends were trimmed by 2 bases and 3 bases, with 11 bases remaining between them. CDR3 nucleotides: TGCGCCAGCAGCTTAGTAGGGGCCGACACCGGGGAGCTGTTTTTT. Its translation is CASSLVGADTGELFF.

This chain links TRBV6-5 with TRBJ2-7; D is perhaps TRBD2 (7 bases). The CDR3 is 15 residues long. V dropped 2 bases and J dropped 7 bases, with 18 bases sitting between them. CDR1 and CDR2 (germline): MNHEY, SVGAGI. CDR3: CASSYAMGGAGEQYV. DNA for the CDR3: TGTGCCAGCAGTTACGCCATGGGGGGGGCGGGTGAGCAGTACGTC.

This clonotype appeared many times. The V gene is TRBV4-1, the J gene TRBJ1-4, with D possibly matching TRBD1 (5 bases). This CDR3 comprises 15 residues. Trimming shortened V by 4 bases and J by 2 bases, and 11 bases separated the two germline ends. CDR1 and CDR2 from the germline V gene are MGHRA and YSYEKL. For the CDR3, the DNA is TGCGCCAGCAGCCCACGCCCAGGGACTAATGAAAAACTGTTTTTT. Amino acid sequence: CASSPRPGTNEKLFF.

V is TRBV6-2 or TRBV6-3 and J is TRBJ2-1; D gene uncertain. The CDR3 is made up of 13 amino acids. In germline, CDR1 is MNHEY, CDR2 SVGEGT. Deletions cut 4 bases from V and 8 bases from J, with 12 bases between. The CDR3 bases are TGTGCCAGCAGTTCTCGAGCATTTGATGAGCAGTTCTTC. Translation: CASSSRAFDEQFF.

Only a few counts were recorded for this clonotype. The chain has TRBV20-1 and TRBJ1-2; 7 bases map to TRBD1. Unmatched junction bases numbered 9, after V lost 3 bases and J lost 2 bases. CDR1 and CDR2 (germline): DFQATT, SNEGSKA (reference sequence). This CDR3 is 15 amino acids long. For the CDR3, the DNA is TGCAGTGCTAGGCCAGGGGGAATAAGGAACTATGGCTACACCTTC. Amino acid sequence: CSARPGGIRNYGYTF.

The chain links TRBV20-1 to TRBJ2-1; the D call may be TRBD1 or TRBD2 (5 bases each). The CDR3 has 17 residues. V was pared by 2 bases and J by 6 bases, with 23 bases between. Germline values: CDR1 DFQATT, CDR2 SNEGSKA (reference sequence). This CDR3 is CSARLVGERGGLNEQFF. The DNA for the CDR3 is TGCAGTGCTAGACTTGTCGGTGAGAGGGGTGGGCTCAATGAGCAGTTCTTC.